A selection of T cell receptor beta chains follows, all from one sample in a study of cytomegalovirus exposure and HLA in healthy donors. Method: immunoSEQ multiplex PCR; TCRdb's copy keeps in-frame clones and lacks some. The table records around 200,000 clones, roughly 81% of them present only once. Sequencing used PBMCs. The source of these receptors is a woman aged 25 to 45 in good health and CMV-seronegative. CDR3s include the opening cysteine and the closing phenylalanine or tryptophan. D genes are given only for firm matches. Only part of the rows carry a size: once, few, many, or a class if the clone is expanded.

v_gene: TRBV2; abundance: .; d_gene: TRBD1; j_gene: TRBJ1-3; CDR3aa: CASSEGTGGLSGNTIYF; CDR3nt: TGTGCCAGCAGTGAAGGAACAGGGGGTCTCTCTGGAAACACCATATATTTT
v_gene: TRBV5-6; abundance: .; d_gene: TRBD1; j_gene: TRBJ1-4; CDR3aa: CASSQWTGVGEKLFF; CDR3nt: TGTGCCAGCAGCCAATGGACAGGGGTCGGAGAAAAACTGTTTTTT
v_gene: TRBV18; abundance: .; d_gene: .; j_gene: TRBJ1-2; CDR3aa: CASSPQDSPNYGYTF; CDR3nt: TGTGCCAGCTCACCACAGGACAGCCCTAACTATGGCTACACCTTC
v_gene: TRBV11-2; abundance: .; d_gene: TRBD1; j_gene: TRBJ2-1; CDR3aa: CASSLWSGQGAIEQFF; CDR3nt: TGTGCCAGCAGCTTATGGTCCGGACAGGGGGCGATTGAGCAGTTCTTC
v_gene: TRBV7-9; abundance: .; d_gene: TRBD1; j_gene: TRBJ2-7; CDR3aa: CASSSPGQGYEQYF; CDR3nt: TGTGCCAGCAGCTCTCCGGGACAGGGCTACGAGCAGTACTTC
v_gene: TRBV6-1; abundance: few; d_gene: TRBD1; j_gene: TRBJ1-2; CDR3aa: CASSEARTGDYGYTF; CDR3nt: TGTGCCAGCAGTGAAGCTCGGACAGGGGACTATGGCTACACCTTC
v_gene: TRBV5-1; abundance: .; d_gene: .; j_gene: TRBJ2-5; CDR3aa: CASSLRQDQETQYF; CDR3nt: TGCGCCAGCAGCCTACGACAGGACCAAGAGACCCAGTACTTC
v_gene: TRBV2; abundance: .; d_gene: .; j_gene: TRBJ1-2; CDR3aa: CASRGLHGGPHEQSIPNYGYTF; CDR3nt: TGTGCCAGCAGGGGCCTCCATGGGGGCCCCCACGAGCAATCTATCCCCAACTATGGCTACACCTTC
v_gene: TRBV6-1; abundance: many; d_gene: TRBD1; j_gene: TRBJ2-7; CDR3aa: CASSEAGTAYYEQYF; CDR3nt: TGTGCCAGCAGTGAAGCGGGGACAGCTTACTACGAGCAGTACTTC
v_gene: TRBV11-2; abundance: .; d_gene: TRBD2; j_gene: TRBJ2-5; CDR3aa: CASRRGLAGGHQGKTQYF; CDR3nt: TGTGCCAGCAGGCGTGGACTAGCGGGGGGGCACCAAGGAAAGACCCAGTACTTC
v_gene: TRBV2; abundance: .; d_gene: .; j_gene: TRBJ2-1; CDR3aa: CASSDEGGTYNEQFF; CDR3nt: TGTGCCAGCAGTGATGAGGGAGGAACCTACAATGAGCAGTTCTTC
v_gene: TRBV27; abundance: .; d_gene: TRBD2; j_gene: TRBJ2-1; CDR3aa: CASRRGAREEQFF; CDR3nt: TGTGCCAGCAGGCGGGGGGCGCGGGAAGAGCAGTTCTTC
v_gene: TRBV5-1; abundance: .; d_gene: TRBD1; j_gene: TRBJ1-1; CDR3aa: CASSLTGANTEAFF; CDR3nt: TGCGCCAGCAGCCTAACAGGGGCCAACACTGAAGCTTTCTTT
v_gene: TRBV7-2; abundance: .; d_gene: TRBD1; j_gene: TRBJ1-2; CDR3aa: CASSPVETGNYGYTF; CDR3nt: TGTGCCAGCAGCCCCGTAGAGACAGGGAACTATGGCTACACCTTC
v_gene: TRBV14; abundance: .; d_gene: .; j_gene: TRBJ1-1; CDR3aa: CASSQVRHQRAFF; CDR3nt: TGTGCCAGCAGCCAAGTTAGGCACCAGCGGGCTTTCTTT
v_gene: TRBV5-6; abundance: .; d_gene: TRBD1; j_gene: TRBJ1-1; CDR3aa: CASRRGQMNTEAFF; CDR3nt: TGTGCCAGCAGGCGGGGACAGATGAACACTGAAGCTTTCTTT
v_gene: TRBV11-2; abundance: .; d_gene: .; j_gene: TRBJ1-3; CDR3aa: CASSFQERNTIYF; CDR3nt: TGTGCCAGCAGCTTTCAGGAAAGAAACACCATATATTTT
v_gene: TRBV7-9; abundance: once; d_gene: .; j_gene: TRBJ2-7; CDR3aa: CASSPSREYEQYF; CDR3nt: TGTGCCAGCAGCCCTAGCCGGGAGTACGAGCAGTACTTC
v_gene: TRBV6-5; abundance: .; d_gene: .; j_gene: TRBJ2-5; CDR3aa: CASSSRETQYF; CDR3nt: TGTGCCAGCAGTTCCCGGGAGACCCAGTACTTC
v_gene: TRBV28; abundance: .; d_gene: .; j_gene: TRBJ1-2; CDR3aa: CASSSAGTPIGYTF; CDR3nt: TGTGCCAGCAGTTCGGCGGGGACTCCTATCGGCTACACCTTC
v_gene: TRBV15; abundance: .; d_gene: .; j_gene: TRBJ2-7; CDR3aa: CATSGNSGPLGEQYF; CDR3nt: TGTGCCACCAGCGGAAATAGCGGCCCCCTCGGGGAACAGTACTTC
v_gene: TRBV6-1; abundance: .; d_gene: .; j_gene: TRBJ1-5; CDR3aa: CASSSTFGNQPQHF; CDR3nt: TGTGCCAGCTCGAGTACTTTCGGCAATCAGCCCCAGCATTTT
v_gene: TRBV29-1; abundance: .; d_gene: TRBD2; j_gene: TRBJ2-7; CDR3aa: CSVEALAGEVEQYF; CDR3nt: TGCAGCGTGGAAGCCTTAGCGGGAGAGGTCGAGCAGTACTTC
v_gene: TRBV28; abundance: .; d_gene: .; j_gene: TRBJ1-1; CDR3aa: CAGGVGANTEAFF; CDR3nt: TGTGCCGGGGGGGTCGGGGCGAACACTGAAGCTTTCTTT
v_gene: TRBV25-1; abundance: .; d_gene: .; j_gene: TRBJ2-5; CDR3aa: CASSVGGKETQYF; CDR3nt: TGTGCCAGCAGTGTTGGGGGGAAAGAGACCCAGTACTTC
v_gene: TRBV6-5; abundance: .; d_gene: .; j_gene: TRBJ1-4; CDR3aa: CASSFTGYNEKLFF; CDR3nt: TGTGCCAGCAGTTTCACAGGATATAATGAAAAACTGTTTTTT
v_gene: TRBV13; abundance: .; d_gene: .; j_gene: TRBJ1-6; CDR3aa: CASSLNRLYNSPLHF; CDR3nt: TGTGCCAGCAGCTTAAACAGATTATATAATTCACCCCTCCACTTT
v_gene: TRBV7-7; abundance: few; d_gene: .; j_gene: TRBJ2-5; CDR3aa: CASSEGRLVRGETQYF; CDR3nt: TGTGCCAGCAGCGAGGGCCGACTAGTCCGGGGGGAGACCCAGTACTTC
v_gene: TRBV6-5; abundance: .; d_gene: TRBD1; j_gene: TRBJ1-1; CDR3aa: CASSQTGDPAGAFF; CDR3nt: TGTGCCAGCAGCCAGACAGGGGACCCTGCCGGAGCTTTCTTT
v_gene: TRBV27; abundance: few; d_gene: .; j_gene: TRBJ1-1; CDR3aa: CASSPSRVGTEAFF; CDR3nt: TGTGCCAGCAGTCCAAGCAGGGTCGGCACTGAAGCTTTCTTT
v_gene: TRBV14; abundance: .; d_gene: .; j_gene: TRBJ2-5; CDR3aa: CASSQDRGWPETQYF; CDR3nt: TGTGCCAGCAGCCAAGACAGGGGATGGCCAGAGACCCAGTACTTC
v_gene: TRBV29-1; abundance: once; d_gene: TRBD1; j_gene: TRBJ1-2; CDR3aa: CSVVTRGNYGYTF; CDR3nt: TGCAGCGTTGTCACCAGGGGGAACTATGGCTACACCTTC
v_gene: TRBV2; abundance: many; d_gene: .; j_gene: TRBJ2-7; CDR3aa: CASMRDEQYF; CDR3nt: TGTGCCAGCATGAGAGACGAGCAGTACTTC
v_gene: TRBV1; abundance: .; d_gene: .; j_gene: TRBJ2-1; CDR3aa: CTSSQDQRGTLNEQFF; CDR3nt: TGCACCAGCAGCCAAGACCAGCGGGGGACCCTCAATGAGCAGTTCTTC
v_gene: TRBV2; abundance: .; d_gene: .; j_gene: TRBJ1-6; CDR3aa: CASSEQGRLYNSPLHF; CDR3nt: TGTGCCAGCAGTGAACAGGGCCGCCTTTATAATTCACCCCTCCACTTT
v_gene: TRBV6-1; abundance: .; d_gene: .; j_gene: TRBJ2-3; CDR3aa: CASSSSADTQYF; CDR3nt: TGTGCCAGCTCCTCCAGCGCAGATACGCAGTATTTT
v_gene: TRBV5-1; abundance: .; d_gene: TRBD2; j_gene: TRBJ2-1; CDR3aa: CASSPGLADYNEQFF; CDR3nt: TGCGCCAGCAGCCCGGGACTAGCGGATTACAATGAGCAGTTCTTC
v_gene: TRBV7-9; abundance: few; d_gene: .; j_gene: TRBJ2-1; CDR3aa: CASRRGIENEQFF; CDR3nt: TGTGCCAGCCGAAGAGGGATTGAGAATGAGCAGTTCTTC
v_gene: TRBV19; abundance: .; d_gene: .; j_gene: TRBJ2-5; CDR3aa: CASSQDRRRGETQYF; CDR3nt: TGTGCCAGTAGCCAAGACAGGAGAAGAGGAGAGACCCAGTACTTC
v_gene: TRBV5-1; abundance: few; d_gene: TRBD1; j_gene: TRBJ2-1; CDR3aa: CASSSSQGNNEQFF; CDR3nt: TGCGCCAGCAGCTCCTCACAGGGGAACAATGAGCAGTTCTTC
v_gene: TRBV28; abundance: .; d_gene: .; j_gene: TRBJ1-5; CDR3aa: CASSLFRSNQPQHF; CDR3nt: TGTGCCAGCAGTTTGTTCCGTAGCAATCAGCCCCAGCATTTT
v_gene: TRBV5-4; abundance: .; d_gene: TRBD2; j_gene: TRBJ2-7; CDR3aa: CASSSRTSQEQYF; CDR3nt: TGTGCCAGCAGCTCGAGGACTAGCCAAGAGCAGTACTTC
v_gene: TRBV19; abundance: few; d_gene: TRBD2; j_gene: TRBJ2-1; CDR3aa: CASMEGRTSRNEQFF; CDR3nt: TGTGCCAGCATGGAGGGGCGGACTAGTCGCAATGAGCAGTTCTTC
v_gene: TRBV30; abundance: .; d_gene: .; j_gene: TRBJ1-4; CDR3aa: CAWSGRGNEKLFF; CDR3nt: TGTGCCTGGAGTGGACGGGGTAATGAAAAACTGTTTTTT
v_gene: TRBV28; abundance: .; d_gene: .; j_gene: TRBJ1-4; CDR3aa: CASSFPRQSSSNNEKLFF; CDR3nt: TGTGCCAGCAGTTTTCCTCGCCAGTCTTCCTCCAATAATGAAAAACTGTTTTTT
v_gene: TRBV6-1; abundance: .; d_gene: .; j_gene: TRBJ2-2; CDR3aa: CASSERPHGNTGELFF; CDR3nt: TGTGCCAGCAGTGAGAGGCCCCATGGGAACACCGGGGAGCTGTTTTTT
v_gene: TRBV27; abundance: .; d_gene: .; j_gene: TRBJ1-1; CDR3aa: CASSFHTQGVAFF; CDR3nt: TGTGCCAGCAGTTTTCATACCCAAGGGGTAGCTTTCTTT
v_gene: TRBV5-1; abundance: .; d_gene: .; j_gene: TRBJ1-2; CDR3aa: CASSLGFTPRSYGYTF; CDR3nt: TGCGCCAGCAGCTTGGGGTTCACACCGAGGTCCTATGGCTACACCTTC
v_gene: TRBV18; abundance: .; d_gene: TRBD1; j_gene: TRBJ2-7; CDR3aa: CASSPDRGQIREQYF; CDR3nt: TGTGCCAGCTCGCCGGACAGGGGTCAAATTCGCGAGCAGTACTTC